These 23 T cell receptor beta chains were all obtained from the same sample, sequenced in a study of blood T cell repertoires in COVID-19 (dated by TCRdb to about 2020). The library came from the immunoSEQ multiplex PCR assay. TCRdb limited this immuneACCESS table to in-frame rearrangements with V and J called. A share of clones is missing; checked studies link under half to unresolved V genes, and the rest is unexplained. Present in this sample are under 95,000 clones, 75% to 85% of which were seen just once. 25% to 30% of the sample lies in the top ten. The specimen sequenced was peripheral blood. The source of these receptors is a woman older than 75 with acute or convalescent COVID-19.

The V gene is TRBV7-6, the J gene TRBJ2-3; TRBD1 might be the D (5 bases). The CDR3 totals 15 residues. V was pared by 1 base and J by 5 bases, with 13 bases between. Germline lookup yields CDR1 SGHVS and CDR2 FNYEAQ. The CDR3: CASSLGPGMIDTQYF. The CDR3 region has the DNA TGTGCCAGCAGCTTAGGTCCAGGGATGATAGATACGCAGTATTTT.

The table lists this clone with a few counts. The chain carries TRBV9 and TRBJ2-1; 13 nucleotides align to TRBD2. This CDR3 contains 15 residues. Trimming cost V 4 bases and J 6 bases; bases outside gene matches: 4. The germline V gene has CDR1 SGDLS and CDR2 YYNGEE. The DNA for the CDR3 is TGTGCCAGCAGCCCGTGGACTAGCGGGAGCAATGAGCAGTTCTTC. Translated, it gives CASSPWTSGSNEQFF.

The chain has TRBV15 and TRBJ2-2; a possible D gene is TRBD1 (5 bases). The CDR3 runs to 15 residues. Germline V CDR1 and CDR2: LNHNV, YYDKDF (reference sequence). The V gene lost 1 base and the J gene lost 3 bases, with 9 bases spanning the gap. The CDR3, as DNA: TGTGCCACCAGCAGAGGAGTAGGGGACACCGGGGAGCTGTTTTTT. This gives the protein CATSRGVGDTGELFF.

The V gene is TRBV18, the J gene TRBJ2-3; 7 nucleotides agree with TRBD2. The CDR3 has 15 residues. Germline-derived CDR1 and CDR2 are KGHSH and LQKENI. Trimming at V came to 3 bases and at J to 5 bases, leaving 8 bases not matched to a gene. The CDR3 sequence is CASSPRAGAIDTQYF. The CDR3 region has the DNA TGTGCCAGCTCACCCCGGGCGGGAGCGATAGATACGCAGTATTTT.

Points on this clone: A read error may be the cause here, since a much bigger clone is one base away. This chain joins TRBV19 and TRBJ2-1; tentative D call: TRBD2 (6 bases). V was pared by 3 bases and J by 12 bases, with 18 bases between. The CDR3 spans 14 residues. Germline V CDR1 and CDR2: LNHDA, SQIVND (reference sequence). CDR3 amino acids: CASSMSPSVIGQFF. CDR3 nucleotides: TGTGCCAGTAGTATGTCGCCTAGCGTGATCGGGCAGTTCTTC. The full variable domain, its missing parts supplied by reference TRBV19 and TRBJ2-1, is DGGITQSPKYLFRKEGQNVTLSCEQNLNHDAMYWYRQDPGQGLRLIYYSQIVNDFQKGDIAEGYSVSREKKESFPLTVTSAQKNPTAFYLCASSMSPSVIGQFFGPGTRLTVL.

The CDR3 loop reads CANGQHYEQYF. The CDR3 bases are TGTGCCAACGGACAGCACTACGAGCAGTACTTC. V is TRBV6-5 and J is TRBJ2-7; D may be TRBD1 (6 bases). The CDR3 runs 11 residues. CDR1 and CDR2 (germline): MNHEY, SVGAGI. V was trimmed by 10 bases and J by 3 bases, leaving 10 bases between them.

The rearrangement uses TRBV2 and TRBJ1-4; 10 positions agree with TRBD1. CDR1 and CDR2 (germline): SNHLY, FYNNEI. The CDR3 runs to 13 residues. After removal of 8 bases from V and 7 bases from J, the junction contained 4 bases not matched to a gene. The CDR3: CASGRDRGEKLFF. CDR3 nucleotides: TGTGCCAGCGGAAGGGACAGGGGTGAAAAACTGTTTTTT.

The chain joins TRBV7-9 to TRBJ2-7; the match to TRBD2 covers 8 bases. Trimming cost V 4 bases and J 3 bases; bases outside gene matches: 8. The germline gives CDR1 SEHNR, CDR2 FQNEAQ (reference sequence). This CDR3 contains 15 residues. CDR3 loop: CASSSTTGLVYEQYF. The CDR3 region has the DNA TGTGCCAGCAGCTCAACTACGGGACTAGTCTACGAGCAGTACTTC.

This clone has a handful of counts. The V gene is TRBV7-2, the J gene TRBJ1-3, with D hard to call. The germline V gene has CDR1 SGHTA and CDR2 FQGNSA. Trimming pared 6 bases from V and 2 bases from J, leaving 8 bases between. The CDR3 covers 13 residues. CDR3 protein: CASRRETGNTIYF. CDR3 bases: TGTGCCAGCAGACGAGAAACTGGAAACACCATATATTTT.

V and J are TRBV11-3 and TRBJ2-2, with 9 bases aligning to TRBD1. The CDR3 has 15 amino acids. Germline CDR1 reads SGHNT; CDR2 reads YENEEA. The J segment lost 6 bases and the V segment lost 4 bases, leaving 6 bases of the junction unmatched. DNA of the CDR3: TGTGCCAGCAGCTCCACAGGGGGCTGGGCCGGGGAGCTGTTTTTT. Its translation is CASSSTGGWAGELFF.

The chain has TRBV28 and TRBJ2-1; TRBD2 matches at 8 bases. Germline V gives CDR1 MDHEN, CDR2 SYDVKM. V lost 4 bases to trimming and J lost 2 bases; unmatched junction nucleotides: 4. The CDR3 contains 15 residues. CDR3 bases: TGTGCCAGCAGTTGGGCCGGGAGGGCCTACAATGAGCAGTTCTTC. Residues: CASSWAGRAYNEQFF.

This chain uses TRBV6-5 with TRBJ2-1, with D perhaps TRBD2 (6 bases). V lost 2 bases and J lost 10, with 12 bases in between. The CDR3 consists of 13 residues. Germline CDR1 reads MNHEY; CDR2 reads SVGAGI. The chain's CDR3 is CASSYPVGGEQFF. The DNA for the CDR3 is TGTGCCAGCAGTTACCCCGTGGGGGGAGAGCAGTTCTTC.

The chain couples TRBV27 to TRBJ1-1, with D uncertain. CDR1 and CDR2 (germline): MNHEY, SMNVEV (reference sequence). Trimming took off 7 bases at V and 0 bases at J, with 18 bases between the two ends. The CDR3 runs to 16 residues. The CDR3, as DNA: TGTGCCAGCAACAGAGAGTTAACCTTGATGAACACTGAAGCTTTCTTT. Its protein is CASNRELTLMNTEAFF.

The V call is TRBV27, the J call TRBJ2-1, with 13 bases fitting TRBD2. Germline CDR1 is MNHEY and CDR2 is SMNVEV (reference sequence). V was pared by 5 bases and J by 3 bases, with 10 bases of the junction left unmatched. CDR3 size: 18 residues. CDR3 DNA sequence: TGTGCCAGCAGTGCCGGACTAGCGGGAGCGTCTTACTACAATGAGCAGTTCTTC. Its translation is CASSAGLAGASYYNEQFF.

The genes are TRBV7-8 and TRBJ2-5; 9 bases map to TRBD2. The CDR3 covers 17 residues. J was trimmed by 5 bases and V by 1 base; bases with no gene match: 11. Germline values: CDR1 SGHVS, CDR2 FQNEAQ. CDR3 amino acids: CASSLDYWAGGMETQYF. CDR3 in DNA: TGTGCCAGCAGCTTAGACTATTGGGCGGGAGGGATGGAGACCCAGTACTTC.

The chain carries TRBV21-1 and TRBJ1-2. TRBV21-1 is noted as a pseudogene. The CDR3 totals 15 residues. CDR3 residues: CASSKKGEGAYGYTF. The CDR3 bases are TGTGCCAGCAGCAAAAAGGGAGAGGGCGCCTATGGCTACACCTTC.

The chain has TRBV24-1 and TRBJ2-7; TRBD1 aligns across 7 bases. Germline V lookup: CDR1 KGHDR, CDR2 SFDVKD. V was clipped by 3 bases and J by 5 bases; unmatched bases: 6. The length of the CDR3 is 14 residues. CDR3 bases: TGTGCCACCAGTGATACAAACAGGGGAAACGAGCAGTACTTC. Translating gives CATSDTNRGNEQYF.

This rearrangement joins TRBV9 to TRBJ2-3; no clear D. V lost 2 bases and J 6 bases, leaving 13 bases between the germline ends. Germline V gene sequence: CDR1 SGDLS, CDR2 YYNGEE. This CDR3 is built from 14 residues. The DNA of the CDR3 is TGTGCCAGCAGCGTGAGAAGCGAATGGGATACGCAGTATTTT. Translating it yields CASSVRSEWDTQYF.

V is TRBV25-1 and J is TRBJ2-7, with a possible D match to TRBD2 (5 bases). The CDR3 spans 18 residues. Trimming left V 9 bases short and J 2 bases short, with 29 bases between. Germline V gives CDR1 MGHDK, CDR2 SYGVNS. CDR3 loop: CARNSGMYGGVVTYEQYF. The CDR3 DNA sequence: TGTGCCAGAAACAGTGGGATGTATGGAGGTGTCGTGACCTACGAGCAGTACTTC.

This clone was observed a few times. This chain uses TRBV5-1 with TRBJ2-1, with D unresolved. The germline V and J ends were trimmed by 0 bases and 6 bases, with 10 bases remaining between them. Germline V CDR1 and CDR2: SGHRS, YFSETQ. The CDR3 spans 14 residues. The CDR3 nucleotides are TGCGCCAGCAGCTTGGACGGAGCCCCCAATGAGCAGTTCTTC. Protein product: CASSLDGAPNEQFF.

J is TRBJ1-2 and V is TRBV10-3, with D tentatively TRBD1 (5 bases). V lost 6 bases to trimming and J lost 8 bases, with 13 bases between them. The CDR3 runs to 12 residues. Germline assignment: CDR1 ENHRY and CDR2 SYGVKD. CDR3 loop: CAISQGGEGYTF. The CDR3 coding sequence is TGTGCCATCAGCCAGGGAGGGGAGGGCTACACCTTC.

The rearrangement uses TRBV5-6 and TRBJ2-7, with a possible D match to TRBD1 (5 bases). V lost 3 bases and J 7 bases, leaving 14 bases between the germline ends. Per the germline V gene, CDR1 is SGHDT and CDR2 is YYEEEE. The CDR3 runs to 13 residues. CDR3 sequence: CASSSQGWGEQYF. CDR3 coding DNA: TGTGCCAGCAGCTCTCAGGGATGGGGAGAGCAGTACTTC.

The V gene is TRBV5-4, the J gene TRBJ1-1; maybe TRBD1 (6 bases). This CDR3 region has 14 residues. The ends were cut back, 5 bases at V and 3 bases at J, with 14 bases in the middle. Germline values: CDR1 SGHNT, CDR2 YYREEE (reference sequence). The CDR3 reads CASRGGAGDTEAFF. In DNA, the CDR3 is TGTGCCAGCAGGGGGGGGGCAGGGGACACTGAAGCTTTCTTT.